This note documents a single T cell receptor beta chain sequence. Clones were read by immunoSEQ multiplex PCR, and TCRdb kept only the in-frame ones, dropping some. This table has 200,000 or so clones, about four fifths appearing once. These data are taken from a study of blood T cell repertoires in COVID-19. Study-level background: Specimens from acute and convalescent COVID-19 originated in the United States, Italy and Spain. Sample material is recorded as cDNA or gDNA derived from T cells, B-cell-depleted T cells, or PBMCs.

The CDR3 sequence is 16 residues long. CDR1 ENHRY and CDR2 SYGVKD come from the germline V gene. Trimming removed 4 bases at V and 4 bases at J, with 16 bases between. The sequence came from a man between 60 and 75 years old who had recovered from COVID-19. Sequenced material: PBMCs or T cells enriched from blood (not recorded which). The J gene is TRBJ1-4, the V gene TRBV10-3; no definite D call. Written as DNA, the CDR3 is TGTGCCATCAGTGCAACTGAGGGCAGGCGTAATGAAAAACTGTTTTTT. Translated, it gives CAISATEGRRNEKLFF.